The 26 T cell receptor beta chains in this list originate from one sample, sequenced in a study of T cell repertoires in ileal Crohn's disease (dated by TCRdb to between 2018 and 2021). The library relied on the immunoSEQ multiplex PCR assay. Not all clones reach the TCRdb copy of this immuneACCESS table, which keeps in-frame sequences only. Checked studies attribute under half of the gap to unresolved V genes and leave the rest unexplained. The sample table holds 16,000 or so clones, of which around 90% were seen once. Together, the top ten hold around 5.4% of the sample. What was sequenced was ileal tissue. The receptors derive from an adult with Crohn's disease.

The chain's CDR3 is CAISELGHEQYF. CDR3 nucleotides: TGTGCCATCAGTGAACTAGGCCACGAGCAGTACTTC. This chain connects TRBV10-3 to TRBJ2-7; D possibly corresponds to TRBD2 (5 bases). CDR1 and CDR2 from the germline V gene are ENHRY and SYGVKD. V gave up 3 bases and J gave up 5 bases, with 8 bases separating them. The CDR3 runs 12 residues.

The V call is TRBV11-3, the J call TRBJ2-7; D ambiguous. CDR3 size: 12 residues. V was pared by 5 bases and J by 7 bases, with 12 bases between. Germline loops: CDR1 SGHNT, CDR2 YENEEA. This CDR3 is CASSQSAAEQYF. In DNA form, the CDR3 reads TGTGCCAGCAGCCAAAGCGCCGCTGAGCAGTACTTC.

The chain uses TRBV30 and TRBJ1-4; D uncertain. CDR1 and CDR2 (germline): GTSNPN, SVGIG (reference sequence). CDR3 length: 12 amino acids. With 0 bases removed from V and 7 bases from J, the gap between germline ends came to 6 bases. The CDR3 region is CAWSVSREKLFF. CDR3 bases: TGTGCCTGGAGTGTCAGTCGTGAAAAACTGTTTTTT.

J is TRBJ2-3 and V is TRBV28; D remains unclear. Germline V gene lookup returns CDR1 MDHEN and CDR2 SYDVKM. The length of the CDR3 is 18 residues. The V end was cut by 7 bases, the J end by 4 bases, with 27 bases between. The CDR3 here is CASMVDTITQTLPDTQYF. CDR3 nucleotide sequence: TGTGCCAGCATGGTAGACACCATTACCCAGACCCTCCCAGATACGCAGTATTTT.

The chain combines TRBV7-3 with TRBJ2-3; 15 positions agree with TRBD2. Germline V gene sequence: CDR1 SGHTA, CDR2 FQGTGA. V lost 4 bases, J lost 7 bases, and 12 bases stayed unmatched. This CDR3 region has 18 residues. Here the CDR3 DNA reads TGTGCCAGCAGCTCCGGACTAGCGGGAGGGCCAAACCCCCATACGCAGTATTTT. It codes for CASSSGLAGGPNPHTQYF. The complete variable domain, with remaining parts taken from reference TRBV7-3 and TRBJ2-3, reads GAGVSQTPSNKVTEKGKYVELRCDPISGHTALYWYRQSLGQGPEFLIYFQGTGAADDSGLPNDRFFAVRPEGSVSTLKIQRTERGDSAVYLCASSSGLAGGPNPHTQYFGPGTRLTVL.

This CDR3 is CAWTTSQGETEAFF. The CDR3 DNA is TGTGCCTGGACTACGAGCCAGGGGGAGACTGAAGCTTTCTTT. The rearrangement joins TRBV30 to TRBJ1-1; 7 positions match TRBD1. The CDR3 spans 14 residues. The germline gives CDR1 GTSNPN, CDR2 SVGIG (reference sequence). Trimming at V came to 4 bases and at J to 5 bases, leaving 10 bases not matched to a gene.

The chain employs TRBV13 and TRBJ2-1, with 9 nucleotides matching TRBD2. There are 15 residues in the CDR3. The V and J ends lost 6 bases and 9 bases, in that order; junction bases with no gene match: 12. The V gene's germline CDR1 is PRHDT and CDR2 FYEKMQ (reference sequence). CDR3 coding DNA: TGTGCCAGCAGGATCAGGGGCGGGAGGGTGGCTGAGCAGTTCTTC. Protein: CASRIRGGRVAEQFF.

This clone came up once. The chain employs TRBV7-8 and TRBJ2-7, with D unresolved. Trimming removed 3 bases from V and 1 base from J, with 7 bases in between. The CDR3 is 13 amino acids. Germline V CDR1 and CDR2: SGHVS, FQNEAQ. In nucleotides, the CDR3 is TGTGCCAGCAGCTTGGCAGGATCCTACGAGCAGTACTTC. It yields the protein CASSLAGSYEQYF.

This chain uses TRBV27 with TRBJ2-5, with TRBD1 matching over 9 bases. The J segment lost 5 bases and the V segment lost 8 bases, leaving 12 bases of the junction unmatched. From germline, CDR1 is MNHEY and CDR2 SMNVEV (reference sequence). This CDR3 has 15 residues. CDR3 sequence (DNA): TGTGCCAGCCAAGGACAGGGGACCCACGGGGAGACCCAGTACTTC. Its translation is CASQGQGTHGETQYF.

This chain uses TRBV5-7 with TRBJ1-5, with D possibly matching TRBD1 (5 bases). TRBV5-7 is an open reading frame whose function is uncertain. Trimming stripped 6 bases from V and 11 bases from J, with 21 bases between. The CDR3 has 14 residues. CDR3 coding DNA: TGTGCCAGCACCCTCTCTATGGGGGGGACTTCCCAGCATTTT. Its translation is CASTLSMGGTSQHF.

This clone has a single count. The chain joins TRBV5-5 to TRBJ2-3, with TRBD2 matching 9 bases. Germline V CDR1 and CDR2: SGHKS, YYEKEE (reference sequence). The CDR3 runs 16 residues. The J segment lost 4 bases and the V segment lost 4 bases, leaving 10 bases of the junction unmatched. The CDR3 DNA reads TGTGCCAGCAGCCCCGGGGCGGGAGGGAGATCAGATACGCAGTATTTT. This sequence encodes CASSPGAGGRSDTQYF.

The rearrangement links TRBV9 to TRBJ2-5, with a weak D call TRBD1 (5 bases). This CDR3 is built from 14 residues. Trimming removed 3 bases at V and 3 bases at J, with 12 bases between. Germline V gene lookup returns CDR1 SGDLS and CDR2 YYNGEE. The CDR3 here is CASSGWGEEETQYF. The CDR3 DNA follows: TGTGCCAGCAGCGGGTGGGGCGAGGAAGAGACCCAGTACTTC.

This rearrangement joins TRBV19 to TRBJ1-1, with D uncertain. V lost 1 base and J lost 4, with 7 bases in between. Germline V CDR1 and CDR2: LNHDA, SQIVND (reference sequence). The CDR3 has 13 residues. CDR3 sequence (DNA): TGTGCCAGTAGTATAGCGGGGAGCACTGAAGCTTTCTTT. Protein: CASSIAGSTEAFF.

The rearrangement joins TRBV5-1 to TRBJ2-1; TRBD2 agrees at 10 bases. Trimming cost V 5 bases and J 0 bases; bases outside gene matches: 8. Germline CDR1 SGHRS, CDR2 YFSETQ. CDR3 size: 17 residues. The DNA for the CDR3 is TGCGCCAGCAGTCTTAGCGGGAGGTTACGCTCCTACAATGAGCAGTTCTTC. Translation: CASSLSGRLRSYNEQFF.

This chain uses TRBV27 with TRBJ1-5, with 7 bases that match TRBD1. The trim removed 6 bases at V and 3 bases at J, leaving 2 bases unmatched. The germline V gene encodes CDR1 MNHEY and CDR2 SMNVEV (reference sequence). The CDR3 extends over 13 amino acids. The CDR3 sequence: CASRGQNNQPQHF. CDR3 bases: TGTGCCAGCAGGGGACAGAACAATCAGCCCCAGCATTTT.

V gene TRBV25-1 combines with J gene TRBJ2-3; D ambiguous. The germline CDR1 and CDR2 sequences are MGHDK and SYGVNS. The CDR3 is 13 amino acids. V was trimmed by 7 bases and J by 1 base, leaving 9 bases between them. CDR3 in amino acids: CASKSSGTDTQYF. CDR3 DNA: TGTGCCAGCAAGTCTTCGGGCACAGATACGCAGTATTTT.

The V gene is TRBV14, the J gene TRBJ2-7; D is perhaps TRBD2 (6 bases). This CDR3 comprises 13 residues. Germline values: CDR1 SGHDN, CDR2 FVKESK. Trimming left V 5 bases short and J 3 bases short, with 11 bases between. CDR3 in amino acids: CASSLGLFYEQYF. CDR3 bases: TGTGCCAGCAGCTTGGGACTCTTCTACGAGCAGTACTTC.

The chain employs TRBV27 and TRBJ1-2, with D tentatively TRBD1 (5 bases). CDR1 is MNHEY, CDR2 SMNVEV, per germline (reference sequence). The CDR3 extends over 12 amino acids. The V end was cut by 2 bases, the J end by 7 bases, with 8 bases between. The DNA of the CDR3 is TGTGCCAGCAGTTTAGACAGACGTGGCTACACCTTC. This encodes CASSLDRRGYTF.

This clone has a handful of counts. The chain is built from TRBV5-1 and TRBJ2-1, with D perhaps matching TRBD1 (6 bases). CDR1 SGHRS and CDR2 YFSETQ come from the germline V gene. V was cut by 4 bases and J by 0 bases, with 14 bases left in between. This CDR3 region has 16 residues. CDR3 amino acids: CASSPDGQFSYNEQFF. CDR3 coding DNA: TGCGCCAGCAGCCCAGATGGACAGTTCTCCTACAATGAGCAGTTCTTC.

The chain couples TRBV10-3 to TRBJ2-7, with TRBD2 matching 7 bases. This CDR3 spans 13 amino acids. V lost 6 bases to trimming and J lost 2 bases; unmatched junction nucleotides: 4. In germline, CDR1 is ENHRY, CDR2 SYGVKD. Here the CDR3 DNA reads TGTGCCATCAGGGGGCTAGCGGCCTACGAGCAGTACTTC. Translation: CAIRGLAAYEQYF.

This clone has more than one count but fewer than ten. The V gene is TRBV15, the J gene TRBJ2-7, with TRBD1 matching 10 bases. Germline V gene lookup returns CDR1 LNHNV and CDR2 YYDKDF (reference sequence). V lost 4 bases to trimming and J lost 2 bases; unmatched junction nucleotides: 14. The CDR3 consists of 18 residues. The CDR3 protein is CATSTHIRPGQGTYEQYF. DNA for the CDR3: TGTGCCACCAGCACCCACATAAGACCGGGACAGGGGACCTACGAGCAGTACTTC. Variable domain in full (rest from reference TRBV15 and TRBJ2-7): DAMVIQNPRYQVTQFGKPVTLSCSQTLNHNVMYWYQQKSSQAPKLLFHYYDKDFNNEADTPDNFQSRRPNTSFCFLDIRSPGLGDTAMYLCATSTHIRPGQGTYEQYFGPGTRLTVT.

This clone has just one count. The chain recombines TRBV27 with TRBJ2-1; 10 nucleotides match TRBD1. From germline, CDR1 is MNHEY and CDR2 SMNVEV (reference sequence). The CDR3 has 15 amino acids. V was clipped by 2 bases and J by 10 bases; unmatched bases: 8. CDR3 residues: CASSLRVTGGHEQFF. In nucleotides, the CDR3 is TGTGCCAGCAGTTTACGGGTGACAGGGGGCCACGAGCAGTTCTTC.

J is TRBJ2-7 and V is TRBV6-1; possible D gene TRBD1, 6 bases. The CDR3 extends over 12 amino acids. Germline CDR1 is MNHNS and CDR2 is SASEGT. V was cut by 8 bases and J by 2 bases, with 10 bases left in between. CDR3 loop: CASHRAPYEQYF. Here the CDR3 DNA reads TGTGCCAGCCACAGGGCCCCCTACGAGCAGTACTTC.

The J gene is TRBJ1-1, the V gene TRBV18, with TRBD1 identical over 8 bases. The germline gives CDR1 KGHSH, CDR2 LQKENI. The CDR3 totals 13 residues. Trimming at V came to 4 bases and at J to 4 bases, leaving 2 bases not matched to a gene. In DNA form, the CDR3 reads TGTGCCAGCTCACGAACAGGGGGCACTGAAGCTTTCTTT. Encoded protein: CASSRTGGTEAFF. The full variable domain, its missing parts supplied by reference TRBV18 and TRBJ1-1, is NAGVMQNPRHLVRRRGQEARLRCSPMKGHSHVYWYRQLPEEGLKFMVYLQKENIIDESGMPKERFSAEFPKEGPSILRIQQVVRGDSAAYFCASSRTGGTEAFFGQGTRLTVV.

The DNA of the CDR3 is TGTGCCAGCGGCTCAGGTACTGGAAACACCATATATTTT. Protein sequence: CASGSGTGNTIYF. The chain carries TRBV2 and TRBJ1-3; D gene uncertain. Trimming removed 8 bases from V and 2 bases from J, with 10 bases in between. The germline V gene has CDR1 SNHLY and CDR2 FYNNEI. This CDR3 is built from 13 residues.

V usage is TRBV5-4 and J usage is TRBJ1-2, with D perhaps matching TRBD1 (5 bases). Germline V gene lookup returns CDR1 SGHNT and CDR2 YYREEE (reference sequence). V lost 1 base to trimming and J lost 7 bases, with 8 bases between them. This CDR3 contains 12 residues. DNA of the CDR3: TGTGCCAGCAGCTTGAGGCAGGGTGGCTACACCTTC. Translating gives CASSLRQGGYTF.